This TCR beta chain was sequenced in a study of fetal regulatory T cell absence and autoimmunity. Here immunoSEQ multiplex PCR was the method, and the copy in TCRdb shows in-frame clones only, minus some. The data contain more than 85,000 clones, roughly 70% of them singletons. Germline assignment: CDR1 ENHRY and CDR2 SYGVKD. The CDR3 loop spans 15 amino acids. Comment on this clone: The junction does not match germline at one end; this may be a read error.

The receptor was isolated from a male donor with IPEX syndrome. The V gene is TRBV10-3, the J gene TRBJ2-7, with unresolved D. The sample taken for sequencing was pancreas tissue. This CDR3 is CAISIRAPRSDEQYF. In DNA, the CDR3 is TGTGCCATCAGTATCCGGGCCCCCCGCTCCGACGAGCAGTACTTC.